The 2 T cell receptor beta chains listed next were all sequenced from one sample in a study of T cells in localized non-small cell lung cancer. The table came from immunoSEQ multiplex PCR; TCRdb's copy has only in-frame clones and leaves some out. This sample has roughly 17,000 clones, with about 85% found just once. Here the sequenced sample was peripheral blood, taken before any cancer treatment. The receptors stem from a female donor older than 55 with stage I lung adenocarcinoma.

CDR3 sequence (DNA): TGTGCCAGCAGTGAAGCGCCCAGGAGAGGCCACGAGCAGTACTTC. It yields the protein CASSEAPRRGHEQYF. The V and J genes are TRBV6-1 and TRBJ2-7; D not resolved. Trimming took 0 bases from V and 5 from J, leaving 14 bases between them. The CDR3 runs to 15 residues. CDR1 is MNHNS, CDR2 SASEGT, per germline.

V gene TRBV28 combines with J gene TRBJ2-3; TRBD2 might be the D (7 bases). With 8 bases removed from V and 4 bases from J, the gap between germline ends came to 16 bases. The CDR3 extends over 14 amino acids. Germline V gives CDR1 MDHEN, CDR2 SYDVKM. The CDR3 DNA reads as TGTGCCAGCGCCGGAGGGGGGGGTGCAGATACGCAGTATTTT. Translating it yields CASAGGGGADTQYF.